The entry below describes one T cell receptor beta chain. This CDR3 has 15 amino acids. Germline V gene lookup returns CDR1 MNHEY and CDR2 SVGEGT. Unmatched junction bases numbered 4, after V lost 2 bases and J lost 5 bases. This specimen belongs to a study of response to subunit inactivated influenza vaccine. TCRdb passed the RT-PCR reads through MiXCR, listing each CDR3 protein once. The table records some 540,000 distinct CDR3 sequences, less than 25% of them present only once. This same sample was also part of a study on T cells expressing NK-cell markers. This second report adds: Researchers built TCR beta cDNA using 5'RACE template switching with UMIs. Sorted CD3+CD56-NKG2C+, CD3+CD56+NKG2C+ and CD3+CD56+NKG2C- T cells supplied the TCR beta repertoires. Seropositivity for HCMV was found in seven of the eight sequenced donors, with one seronegative. An anti-gamma-delta TCR antibody was added in several experiments. It restricted sorting to alpha-beta TCR-expressing T cells. The study found these clonotypes also leading the CD3+CD56-NKG2C+ fraction in a few donors.

The chain is built from TRBV6-2 or TRBV6-3 and TRBJ2-1; 9 positions match TRBD2. This clonotype was obtained from a man aged 50 to 60 who received an inactivated influenza vaccine. The input for sequencing was CD4+ T cells sorted from PBMCs, taken 12 days after vaccination. CDR3 DNA: TGTGCCAGCAGTTACCCCGGACTAGCGAACAATGAGCAGTTCTTC. Its translation is CASSYPGLANNEQFF.